The clone carrying this T cell receptor (beta chain) was seen ten or more times. Its matching antigen is unknown. These data belong to a study of human T cells and chemical hapten exposure. On the study more broadly: 2% DPC was applied to approximately 2 cm by approximately 2 cm of upper inner arm skin for sensitization. The cohort included alopecia areata under or over 50% scalp, totalis and universalis. Broader study findings: Sensitizing to DPC left TCRs with a frequency above 1 in 1000 unaltered.

TCRdb recomputed calls from the RACE reads with MiXCR, one row per CDR3 protein. The sample records over 60,000 distinct CDR3 sequences, 10% being singletons. The time point is: patch test 2, 6 weeks after DPC sensitization. Treatment defined: therapeutic diphenylcyclopropenone sensitization with weekly scalp DPC. The drawing of blood occurred before each patch test was applied. The sequence was collected from a woman in her 50s with alopecia areata. Some clones in this sample may be carry-over from other donors' samples. This specimen consisted of whole blood, obtained in connection with sensitization to the hapten diphenylcyclopropenone (DPC).

The DNA for the CDR3 is TGTGCCAGTAAAGGCAGGGTAGGACCCTACGAGCAGTACTTC. Protein: CASKGRVGPYEQYF. J is TRBJ2-7 and V is TRBV19, with D perhaps TRBD1 (5 bases). Germline loops: CDR1 LNHDA, CDR2 SQIVND (reference sequence). Trimming removed 7 bases from V and 2 bases from J, with 15 bases in between. This CDR3 is 14 amino acids long.